This T cell receptor (beta chain) is drawn from a study of CD8 T cells in Susac syndrome. Those who served as multiple sclerosis controls were treatment-naive patients with stable or active relapsing-remitting disease. V was clipped by 6 bases and J by 7 bases, with 10 bases between them. This CDR3 is 12 amino acids long. The germline gives CDR1 ENHRY, CDR2 SYGVKD. cDNA came from roughly 0.53 to 1 ug RNA primed by random hexamers. MiXCR was run by TCRdb on the immunoSEQ multiplex PCR reads, yielding one entry per CDR3 protein. Of 200,000 to 250,000 distinct CDR3 sequences listed, 95% are singletons. The specimen sequenced was CD4+ T cells from PBMCs. This TCR derives from a human donor with multiple sclerosis. The V call is TRBV10-3, the J call TRBJ2-1, with no clear D. As DNA, the CDR3 is TGTGCCATCAGCCGGATGGGGAATGAGCAGTTCTTC. Protein product: CAISRMGNEQFF.